Listed below are T cell receptor beta chains from one sample, sequenced in a study of CD8 T cells in Susac syndrome. TCRdb analysed the immunoSEQ multiplex PCR reads with MiXCR anew, one entry per CDR3 protein. The sample has approximately 280,000 distinct CDR3 sequences; about 88% are singletons. Sequences were obtained from CD8+ T cells from PBMCs. These receptors all stem from a human donor with multiple sclerosis. The conserved cysteine and the conserved F or W are not part of the CDR3 here. Fields, in order: J gene, V gene, CDR3 protein.

TRBJ2-5,TRBV5-6,ASSAGGGETQY
TRBJ2-3,TRBV11-1,ASSLATGGPPDTQY
TRBJ1-2,TRBV5-1,ASSQETVLGYT
TRBJ2-7,TRBV27,ASSASGQLLPEY
TRBJ2-1,TRBV9,ASSINRAPAPYNEQF
TRBJ1-1,TRBV19,ASSTIRDRVDEAF
TRBJ1-3,TRBV3-1,ASIDRGNTIY
TRBJ2-1,TRBV7-6,ASSLTSGTSRSYNEQF
TRBJ2-6,TRBV20-1,SARDVLGERANVLT
TRBJ2-4,TRBV5-1,ASTLTGTGGRRAKNIQY
TRBJ2-2,TRBV15,ATSRRLAGGPYTGELF